The T cell receptor beta chain described here comes from a study of cytomegalovirus exposure and HLA in healthy donors. The study, taken as a whole, reports: What was likely a sequencing artifact was a cluster of highly shared sequence variants. Under in vitro conditions, three CMV-associated chains were confirmed as specific for CMV antigens.

It was with 60 Vbeta and 13 Jbeta primers that the PCR ran. Clones were read by immunoSEQ multiplex PCR, and TCRdb kept only the in-frame ones, dropping some. The sample lists about 150,000 clones, about 80% occurring once. CDR3 length: 14 amino acids. The V and J ends lost 6 bases and 3 bases, in that order; junction bases with no gene match: 7. Germline V lookup: CDR1 MDHEN, CDR2 SYDVKM. With regard to this clone: Its antigen remains unknown.

This chain connects TRBV28 to TRBJ1-1; 7 nucleotides line up with TRBD1. The sample comprised PBMCs. The sequence was collected from a woman under 40 in good health and CMV-seropositive. The CDR3 bases are TGTGCCAGCAGCACAAACAGGGGATACACTGAAGCTTTCTTT. Translated: CASSTNRGYTEAFF.